The next 2 T cell receptor beta chains were all read from a single sample in a study of cytomegalovirus exposure and HLA in healthy donors. The protocol was immunoSEQ multiplex PCR, while the TCRdb copy is restricted to in-frame clones and leaves out a portion. Here the sample spans 55,000 to 65,000 clones, about 88% being singletons. Sequenced: PBMCs. Receptor source: a man aged 18 to 29 in good health and CMV-seronegative.

This rearrangement joins TRBV20-1 to TRBJ2-3, with D perhaps TRBD1 (6 bases). The CDR3 is 11 amino acids. Germline V gives CDR1 DFQATT, CDR2 SNEGSKA (reference sequence). Between the trimmed V and J ends, which lost 4 bases and 4 bases, there was a span of 6 bases. CDR3 protein: CSANRADTQYF. The DNA for the CDR3 is TGCAGTGCTAACAGGGCAGATACGCAGTATTTT.

The J gene is TRBJ2-3, the V gene TRBV30; 9 nucleotides line up with TRBD2. CDR1 is GTSNPN and CDR2 is SVGIG in the germline V gene (reference sequence). Trimming cost V 6 bases and J 2 bases; bases outside gene matches: 18. The CDR3 is 18 residues long. The CDR3 protein is CACPLTPSSGGNTDTQYF. The DNA of the CDR3 is TGTGCCTGCCCTCTTACCCCTAGTAGCGGGGGTAACACAGATACGCAGTATTTT.